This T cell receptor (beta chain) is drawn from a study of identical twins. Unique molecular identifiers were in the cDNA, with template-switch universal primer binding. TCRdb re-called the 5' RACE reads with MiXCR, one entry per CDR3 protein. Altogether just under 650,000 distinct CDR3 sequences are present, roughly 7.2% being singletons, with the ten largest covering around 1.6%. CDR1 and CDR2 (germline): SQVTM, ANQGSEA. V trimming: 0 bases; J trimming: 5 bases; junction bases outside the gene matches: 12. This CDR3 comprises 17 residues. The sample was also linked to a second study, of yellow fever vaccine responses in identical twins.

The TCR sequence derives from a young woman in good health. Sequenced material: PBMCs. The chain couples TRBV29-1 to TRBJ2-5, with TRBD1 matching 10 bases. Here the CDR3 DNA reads TGCAGCGTTGAAGAAAGAGACGAGACAGGGGGCGCGGAGACCCAGTACTTC. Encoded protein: CSVEERDETGGAETQYF.